This T cell receptor beta chain was retrieved from a study of response to subunit inactivated influenza vaccine (dated by TCRdb to 2017 to 2018). Regarding the study in general: Deep quantitative profiling of the T cell receptor repertoire was used in the study to follow responses to a trivalent subunit inactivated influenza vaccine. Paper-wide results and their limitations: It was suggested by the authors that each seasonal influenza vaccination may recruit only a limited number of new T cells.

The library was built by means of RT-PCR. Data came from an Illumina HiSeq 2500. TCRdb took the public reads, trimmed them with fastp at Q25, ran MiXCR for clone calling and kept in-frame beta chains. Every entry covers one CDR3 protein and lists the most common genes and DNA from its rows. The sample data list over 450,000 distinct CDR3 sequences, and 13% of these were observed just once. In total, the top ten clones hold around 13% of the sample. The CDR1 and CDR2 encoded by the germline V gene (reference sequence) are DFQATT and SNEGSKA. The CDR3 sequence holds 14 residues, the cysteine and phenylalanine included. Only the CDR3 part of the read is kept: 42 bases, read in frame from the first base. There are a few counts of this clonotype. No antigen is known for it. One junction end disagrees with the germline gene, perhaps due to a read error. The time point label, as the study defines it: approximately 40 days after influenza vaccine administration.

Rearrangement joined TRBV20-1 to TRBJ2-1; the D gene remains uncertain. This TCR was recovered from a man in his fifties who received an inactivated influenza vaccine. Donor details come from another sample of the same person, matched by shared clones. This material consisted of PBMCs from blood, taken 40 to 50 days after vaccination. CDR3 loop: CSARDLHSYNEQFF. The DNA sequence follows: TGCAGTGCCAGAGACTTACACTCCTACAATGAGCAGTTCTTC.